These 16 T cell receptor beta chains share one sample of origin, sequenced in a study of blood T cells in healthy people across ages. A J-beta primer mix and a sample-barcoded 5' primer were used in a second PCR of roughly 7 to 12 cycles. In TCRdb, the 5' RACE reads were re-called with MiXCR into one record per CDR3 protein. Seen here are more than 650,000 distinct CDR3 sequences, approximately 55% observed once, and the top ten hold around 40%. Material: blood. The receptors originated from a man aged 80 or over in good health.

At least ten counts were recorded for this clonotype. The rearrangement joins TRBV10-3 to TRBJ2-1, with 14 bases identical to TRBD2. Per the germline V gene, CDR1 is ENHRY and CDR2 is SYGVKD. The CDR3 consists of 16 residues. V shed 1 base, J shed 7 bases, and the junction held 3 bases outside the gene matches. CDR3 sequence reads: CAISEFGTSGSNEQFF. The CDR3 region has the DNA TGTGCCATCAGTGAGTTCGGGACTAGCGGGAGTAATGAGCAGTTCTTC.

CDR3 in amino acids: CASSPGGRTDQETQYF. Written as DNA, the CDR3 is TGTGCCAGCAGCCCAGGGGGAAGGACAGACCAAGAGACCCAGTACTTC. V usage is TRBV4-2 and J usage is TRBJ2-5; 7 bases agree with TRBD1. V was clipped by 4 bases and J by 0 bases; unmatched bases: 8. Germline CDR1 reads LGHNA; CDR2 reads YNFKEQ. This CDR3 has 16 amino acids.

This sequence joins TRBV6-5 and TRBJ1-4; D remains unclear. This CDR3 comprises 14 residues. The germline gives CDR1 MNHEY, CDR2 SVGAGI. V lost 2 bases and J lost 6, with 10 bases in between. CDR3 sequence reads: CASSYDGRDEKLFF. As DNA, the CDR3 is TGTGCCAGCAGTTACGACGGGAGGGATGAAAAACTGTTTTTT.

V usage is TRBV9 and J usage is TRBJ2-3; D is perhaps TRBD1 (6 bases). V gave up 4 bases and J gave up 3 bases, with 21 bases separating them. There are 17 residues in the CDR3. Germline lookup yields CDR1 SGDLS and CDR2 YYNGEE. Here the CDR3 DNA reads TGTGCCAGCAGCTTTGGACAGCCTCCCCAGAGGACAGATACGCAGTATTTT. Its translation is CASSFGQPPQRTDTQYF.

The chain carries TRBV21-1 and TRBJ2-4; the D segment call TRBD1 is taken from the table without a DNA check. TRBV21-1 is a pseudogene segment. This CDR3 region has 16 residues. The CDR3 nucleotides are TGTGCCAGCAGCATTCCGACAGACCGGCTTATGGACATTCAGTACTTC. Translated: CASSIPTDRLMDIQYF.

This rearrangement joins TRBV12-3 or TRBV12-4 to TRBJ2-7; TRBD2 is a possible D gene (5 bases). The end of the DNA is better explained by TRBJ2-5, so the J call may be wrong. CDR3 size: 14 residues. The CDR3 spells CASSTRGSVETQYF. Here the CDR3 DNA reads TGTGCCAGCAGTACCCGGGGTAGTGTGGAGACCCAGTACTTC.

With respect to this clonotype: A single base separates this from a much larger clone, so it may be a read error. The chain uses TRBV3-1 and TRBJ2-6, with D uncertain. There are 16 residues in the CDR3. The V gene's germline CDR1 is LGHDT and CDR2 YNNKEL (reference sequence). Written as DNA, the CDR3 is TGTGTCAGCAGCCAACTTATGCCTTCTGGGGCCAACGTCCTGACTTTC. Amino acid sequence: CVSSQLMPSGANVLTF.

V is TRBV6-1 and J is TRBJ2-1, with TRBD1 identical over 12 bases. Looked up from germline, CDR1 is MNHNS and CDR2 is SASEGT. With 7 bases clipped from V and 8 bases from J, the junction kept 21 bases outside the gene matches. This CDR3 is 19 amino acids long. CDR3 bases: TGTGCCAGCACCTACCGGGACAGGGGGCGGCTAGCGGGAGAACATGAGCAGTTCTTC. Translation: CASTYRDRGRLAGEHEQFF.

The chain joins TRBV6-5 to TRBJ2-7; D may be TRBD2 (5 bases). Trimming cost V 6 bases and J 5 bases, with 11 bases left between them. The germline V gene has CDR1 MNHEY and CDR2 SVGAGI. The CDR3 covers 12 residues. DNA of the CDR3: TGTGCCAGCAGCCCCCCGGGGAACGAGCAGTACTTC. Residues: CASSPPGNEQYF.

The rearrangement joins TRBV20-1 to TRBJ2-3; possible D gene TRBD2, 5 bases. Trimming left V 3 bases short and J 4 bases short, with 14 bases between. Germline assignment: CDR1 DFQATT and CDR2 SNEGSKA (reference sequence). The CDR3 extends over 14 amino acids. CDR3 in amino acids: CSASLGRWADTQYF. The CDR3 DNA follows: TGCAGTGCTAGTCTTGGGAGATGGGCAGATACGCAGTATTTT.

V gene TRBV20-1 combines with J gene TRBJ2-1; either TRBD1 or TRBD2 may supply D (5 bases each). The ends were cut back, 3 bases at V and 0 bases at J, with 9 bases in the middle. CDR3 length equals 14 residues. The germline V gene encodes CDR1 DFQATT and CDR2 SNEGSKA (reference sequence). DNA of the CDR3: TGCAGTGCTAGGAGGGGAAGCTCCTACAATGAGCAGTTCTTC. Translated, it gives CSARRGSSYNEQFF.

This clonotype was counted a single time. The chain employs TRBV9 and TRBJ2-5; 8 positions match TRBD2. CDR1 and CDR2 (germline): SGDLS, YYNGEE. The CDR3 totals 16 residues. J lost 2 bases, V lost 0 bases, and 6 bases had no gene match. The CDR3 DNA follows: TGTGCCAGCAGCGTAGACCACGGGAGGGTTCAAGAGACCCAGTACTTC. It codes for CASSVDHGRVQETQYF.

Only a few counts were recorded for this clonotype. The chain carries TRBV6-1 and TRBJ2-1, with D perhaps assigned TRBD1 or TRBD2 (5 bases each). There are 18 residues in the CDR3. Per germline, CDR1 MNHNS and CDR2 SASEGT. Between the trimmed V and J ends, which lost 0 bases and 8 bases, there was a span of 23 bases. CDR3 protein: CASSEAQAWGAGTYEQFF. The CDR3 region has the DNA TGTGCCAGCAGTGAAGCCCAGGCGTGGGGCGCGGGCACCTATGAGCAGTTCTTC.

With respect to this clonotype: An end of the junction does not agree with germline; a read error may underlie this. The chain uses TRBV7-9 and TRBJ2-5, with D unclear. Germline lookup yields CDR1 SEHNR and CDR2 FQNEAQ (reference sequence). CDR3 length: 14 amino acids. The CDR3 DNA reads TGTACCAGCAGCCTAGGCTCCGCTTGGGAGACCCAGTACTTC. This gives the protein CTSSLGSAWETQYF.

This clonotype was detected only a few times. CDR3 residues: CASSFLGTGNGYTF. The CDR3 coding sequence is TGTGCCAGCAGCTTTCTAGGAACAGGGAATGGCTACACCTTC. The genes are TRBV7-2 and TRBJ1-2; D possibly corresponds to TRBD1 (6 bases). The CDR3 is 14 residues long. Trimming removed 3 bases at V and 6 bases at J, with 14 bases between. CDR1 is SGHTA and CDR2 is FQGNSA in the germline V gene.

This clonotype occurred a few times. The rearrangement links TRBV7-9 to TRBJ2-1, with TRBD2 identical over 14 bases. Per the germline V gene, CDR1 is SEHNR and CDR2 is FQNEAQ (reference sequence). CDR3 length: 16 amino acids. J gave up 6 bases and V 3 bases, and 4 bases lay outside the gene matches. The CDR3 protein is CASSLFGTSGSNEQFF. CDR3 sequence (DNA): TGTGCCAGCAGCTTGTTTGGGACTAGCGGGAGCAATGAGCAGTTCTTC. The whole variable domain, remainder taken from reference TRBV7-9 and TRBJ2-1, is DTGVSQNPRHKITKRGQNVTFRCDPISEHNRLYWYRQTLGQGPEFLTYFQNEAQLEKSRLLSDRFSAERPKGSFSTLEIQRTEQGDSAMYLCASSLFGTSGSNEQFFGPGTRLTVL.